Sequencing of this T cell receptor (beta chain) was carried out in a study of human T cells and chemical hapten exposure (dated by TCRdb to the early 2020s). At the level of the whole study: For sensitization, 2% DPC in acetone was applied to a roughly 2 cm by roughly 2 cm area of upper inner arm skin. Patients additionally received weekly therapeutic DPC doses to the scalp throughout the approximately 22-week study period. Patch testing was performed on the upper back with Finn chambers containing 0.01% DPC, and the patch tests were scored after 6 days according to International Contact Dermatitis Research Group standards. The mostly female patient cohort included alopecia areata with under or over 50% scalp involvement, alopecia totalis and alopecia universalis. Libraries were pooled for sequencing, and per-sample TCR yields varied mainly because of small differences in library volumes within the pool. The study tracked peripheral blood TCR repertoire changes in vivo during primary and secondary sensitization to the hapten diphenylcyclopropenone (DPC) in alopecia patients. Blood samples were taken from patients before sensitization (week 0) and then at 2, 6 and about 24 weeks after DPC sensitization. Under 30 alopecia patients gave blood for TCR sequencing at one to four time points (pre-sensitization, 2, 6 and 24 weeks). Overall study results and their limits: Alopecia, a presumed autoimmune disease, was present in all patients, so the immune response of the patients might differ from that of healthy individuals. After repeated subsampling, the strength of the expansion versus patch-test correlation and the threshold at which it became significant changed. The number of TCRs above 1 in 1000 frequency did not change with DPC sensitization; there was no evidence of global repertoire structure alterations. Patch test score was positively correlated with the number of PT1 expanded TCRs, with significance at thresholds 8, 16 and 32 but not at 4. Compared with pre-sensitization or healthy control sets, expanded TCRs formed significantly more large CDR3 similarity clusters, which is consistent with antigen-driven responses.

Here V drops 0 bases and J drops 3 bases, and the junction holds 4 bases not matched to any gene. The CDR3 measures 16 amino acids from cysteine to phenylalanine. Of the read, only the CDR3 DNA is kept; its 48 bases are in frame from base 1. The germline V gene specifies SGHTA as CDR1 and FQGNSA as CDR2. In this sample, this clonotype turned up many times. Its target antigen remains unknown. One base away there is no much larger clone; base qualities are not given. Library prep was done by RACE. The sample was run on a NextSeq 500. During library preparation, unique molecular identifiers were attached to individual cDNA molecules so that TCRs could be counted quantitatively and reproducibly. For every blood RNA sample, sequencing covered both the TCR alpha and TCR beta chains. On the authors' methods: Samples had a median of 95,638 TCRs, with a range from about 20,000 to 690,600. The Decombinator software suite was used to annotate V, J and CDR3 in the TCR reads. Every sample was subsampled to the same number of TCRs (28,000) for the PS versus PT1 abundance plots. TCRs were defined as expanded if absent before sensitization and observed at least eight times at the 2-week time point. TCRdb cleaned the public reads at Q25 with fastp, built clones with MiXCR and kept in-frame beta chains. All rows with the same CDR3 protein become a single entry with the most common DNA and genes. What appears here as the V and J calls and clone size reflects TCRdb's work, not the paper's. This sample gives some 45,000 distinct CDR3 sequences in total; 8.9% of them show up just once. The biggest ten clones account for approximately 15% of the sample.

This specimen's time point label, per the study, means: patch test 2, 6 weeks after DPC sensitization. Reading the label with the study, this specimen's treatment or condition is: therapeutic diphenylcyclopropenone sensitization with weekly scalp DPC. At each patch-test visit, blood was drawn before the patch test was applied. Eligible patients were aged 18 to 70, diagnosed with alopecia, deemed suitable for DPC therapy, and excluded if pregnant. Total RNA was isolated from unfractionated whole blood collected in Tempus Blood RNA tubes. Specimen: whole blood, collected in connection with sensitization to the hapten diphenylcyclopropenone (DPC). The V and J segments used are TRBV7-2 and TRBJ1-2; 10 bases in the middle match TRBD1. The origin of this receptor is a woman aged 40 to 50 with alopecia areata. Some clones in this sample may be carry-over from other donors' samples. This receptor carries the CDR3 CASSLATGTGDYGYTF. The sequenced DNA: TGTGCCAGCAGCTTAGCTACCGGGACAGGGGACTATGGCTACACCTTC.